This T cell receptor (beta chain) was observed in a study of OX40 agonist ivuxolimab in advanced cancers. Study-wide context: Those treated in dose escalation had hepatocellular carcinoma, melanoma, renal cell cancer or head and neck cancer. The dose-escalation cohort was approximately 84% male, with a mean age of about 58 years, ranging roughly 20 to 90.

V was trimmed by 2 bases and J by 9 bases, leaving 17 bases between them. The CDR3 loop spans 15 amino acids. Germline V gives CDR1 LNHDA, CDR2 SQIVND (reference sequence). Libraries were prepared by immunoSEQ multiplex PCR; TCRdb keeps only in-frame clonotypes and omits some of them. The table shows more than 50,000 clones, with approximately 90% occurring only once. This chain uses TRBV19 with TRBJ2-1; D may be TRBD1 (6 bases). The TCR was taken from an adult with an advanced solid tumor such as melanoma, head and neck, liver or kidney cancer. The sequencing here drew on CD4+ or CD8+ T cells sorted from blood, taken in a trial of the OX40 agonist ivuxolimab. The CDR3: CASSILTGFNSEQFF. The CDR3 nucleotides read TGTGCCAGTAGTATATTGACAGGCTTCAACAGTGAGCAGTTCTTC.